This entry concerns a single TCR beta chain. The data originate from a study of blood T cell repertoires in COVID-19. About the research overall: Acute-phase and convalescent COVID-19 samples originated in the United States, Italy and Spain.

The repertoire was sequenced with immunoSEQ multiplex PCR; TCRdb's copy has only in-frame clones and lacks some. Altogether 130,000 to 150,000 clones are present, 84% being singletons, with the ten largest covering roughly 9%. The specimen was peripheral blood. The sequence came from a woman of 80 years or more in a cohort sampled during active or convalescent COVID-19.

The CDR3 sequence: CASSYSSYEQYV. The CDR3 DNA follows: TGTGCCAGCAGTTACAGCTCCTACGAGCAGTACGTC. The chain combines TRBV2 with TRBJ2-7, with D unclear. Germline V lookup: CDR1 SNHLY, CDR2 FYNNEI. The ends were cut back, 5 bases at V and 0 bases at J, with 5 bases in the middle. This CDR3 has 12 amino acids.